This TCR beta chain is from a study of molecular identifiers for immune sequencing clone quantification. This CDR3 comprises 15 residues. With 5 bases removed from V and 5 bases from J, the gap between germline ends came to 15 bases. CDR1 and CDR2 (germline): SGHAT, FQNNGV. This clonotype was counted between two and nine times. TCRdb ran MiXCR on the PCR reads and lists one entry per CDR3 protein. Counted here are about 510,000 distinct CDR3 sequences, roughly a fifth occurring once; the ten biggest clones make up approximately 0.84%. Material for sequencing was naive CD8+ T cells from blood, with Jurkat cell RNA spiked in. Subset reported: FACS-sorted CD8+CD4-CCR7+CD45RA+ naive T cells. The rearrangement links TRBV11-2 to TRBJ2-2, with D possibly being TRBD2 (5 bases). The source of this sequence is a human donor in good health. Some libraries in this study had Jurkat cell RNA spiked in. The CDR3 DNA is TGTGCCAGCAGCCCTCGGGGTCGACCAACCGGGGAGCTGTTTTTT. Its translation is CASSPRGRPTGELFF.